These T cell receptor beta chains were read from a single sample in a study of CD8 T cells in ankylosing spondylitis. TCRdb reprocessed the 5' RACE reads via MiXCR and lists one record per CDR3 protein. The sample yields more than 250,000 distinct CDR3 sequences, 7% to 9% seen once. Source material: blood, either unsorted or a sorted T cell fraction (not recorded which). The receptors stem from a male donor with ankylosing spondylitis. Each CDR3 is given with its conserved first and last residue. The D gene is left open where the match is weak. The size of a clone is reported for some rows only, either as once, few or many, or as a class for expanded clones.

V gene: TRBV6-1
D gene: -
clone size: -
J gene: TRBJ1-4
CDR3 DNA: TGTGCCAGCAGTGAACAGGGGCCGGGAGGTGAAAAACTGTTTTTT
CDR3 protein: CASSEQGPGGEKLFF

V gene: TRBV7-9
D gene: -
clone size: few
J gene: TRBJ2-4
CDR3 DNA: TGTGCCAGCAGCCCCCCCAGGGAGGAGGCCAAAAACATTCAGTACTTC
CDR3 protein: CASSPPREEAKNIQYF

V gene: TRBV12-3/TRBV12-4
D gene: -
clone size: many
J gene: TRBJ1-2
CDR3 DNA: TGTGCCAGCAGTTTAAACTATGGCTACACCTTC
CDR3 protein: CASSLNYGYTF

V gene: TRBV12-3/TRBV12-4
D gene: TRBD2
clone size: many
J gene: TRBJ2-7
CDR3 DNA: TGTGCCACCAGATCTGGACTAGGAACCTACGAGCAGTACTTC
CDR3 protein: CATRSGLGTYEQYF

V gene: TRBV28
D gene: -
clone size: few
J gene: TRBJ1-2
CDR3 DNA: TGTGCCAGCAGTCAGAGCGGACGGGTCACGACTAACTATGGCTACACCTTC
CDR3 protein: CASSQSGRVTTNYGYTF

V gene: TRBV2
D gene: TRBD1
clone size: -
J gene: TRBJ2-7
CDR3 DNA: TGTGCCAGCAGCCGAGGGACAGGGGCGGGGAACGAGCAGTACTTC
CDR3 protein: CASSRGTGAGNEQYF

V gene: TRBV14
D gene: -
clone size: many
J gene: TRBJ2-4
CDR3 DNA: TGTGCCAGCAGCCGATGGGGGTGGGACATTCAGTACTTC
CDR3 protein: CASSRWGWDIQYF

V gene: TRBV5-1
D gene: -
clone size: -
J gene: TRBJ2-7
CDR3 DNA: TGCGCCAGCAGCTTGAGCGCTAGGATCCCCTACGAGCAGTACTTC
CDR3 protein: CASSLSARIPYEQYF

V gene: TRBV27
D gene: TRBD1
clone size: -
J gene: TRBJ1-1
CDR3 DNA: TGTGCCAGCTTTCCCCACCTCCAGGGGGAGACCACTGAAGCTTTCTTT
CDR3 protein: CASFPHLQGETTEAFF

V gene: TRBV27
D gene: -
clone size: many
J gene: TRBJ2-1
CDR3 DNA: TGTGCCAGCAGTAGAGGGCCCTCTACCTACAATGAGCAGTTCTTC
CDR3 protein: CASSRGPSTYNEQFF

V gene: TRBV20-1
D gene: TRBD2
clone size: -
J gene: TRBJ2-7
CDR3 DNA: TGCAGTGCTAGACCGGGGACTAGCGGTTGGTACGAGCAGTACTTC
CDR3 protein: CSARPGTSGWYEQYF

V gene: TRBV28
D gene: -
clone size: many
J gene: TRBJ2-4
CDR3 DNA: TGTGCCAGCAGTTCCGGGACGACCCTCTTCAAAAACATTCAGTACTTC
CDR3 protein: CASSSGTTLFKNIQYF

V gene: TRBV7-2
D gene: -
clone size: many
J gene: TRBJ1-5
CDR3 DNA: TGTGCCAGCAGCTTTACGGGAGAGGCAAGCCAGCCCCAGCATTTT
CDR3 protein: CASSFTGEASQPQHF

V gene: TRBV12-5
D gene: -
clone size: few
J gene: TRBJ2-1
CDR3 DNA: TGTGCTAGTGGTTTGGGACCTAGTAATGAGCAGTTCTTC
CDR3 protein: CASGLGPSNEQFF